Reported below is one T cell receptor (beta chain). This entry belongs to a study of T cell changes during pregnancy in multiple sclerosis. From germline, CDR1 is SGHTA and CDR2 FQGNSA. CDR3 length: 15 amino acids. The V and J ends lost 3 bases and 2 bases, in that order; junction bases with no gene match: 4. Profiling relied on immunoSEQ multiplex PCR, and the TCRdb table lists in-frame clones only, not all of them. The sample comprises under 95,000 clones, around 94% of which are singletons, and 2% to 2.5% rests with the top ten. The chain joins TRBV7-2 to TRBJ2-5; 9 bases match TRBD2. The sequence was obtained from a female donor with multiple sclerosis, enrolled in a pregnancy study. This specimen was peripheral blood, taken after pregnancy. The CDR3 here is CASSLTSGFQETQYF. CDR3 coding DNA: TGTGCCAGCAGCTTGACTAGCGGATTTCAAGAGACCCAGTACTTC.